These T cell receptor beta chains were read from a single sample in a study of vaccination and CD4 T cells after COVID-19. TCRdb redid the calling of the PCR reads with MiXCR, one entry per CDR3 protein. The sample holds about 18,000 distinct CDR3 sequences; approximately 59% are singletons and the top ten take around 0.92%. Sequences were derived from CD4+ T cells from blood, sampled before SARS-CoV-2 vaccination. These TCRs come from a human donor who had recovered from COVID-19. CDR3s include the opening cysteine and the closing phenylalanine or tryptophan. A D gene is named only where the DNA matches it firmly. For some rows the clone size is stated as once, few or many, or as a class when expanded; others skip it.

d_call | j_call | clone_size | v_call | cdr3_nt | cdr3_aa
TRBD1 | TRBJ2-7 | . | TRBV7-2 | TGTGCCAGCAGCCCAGGACAGGGGGCAGTCGAAGCCTACGAGCAGTACTTC | CASSPGQGAVEAYEQYF
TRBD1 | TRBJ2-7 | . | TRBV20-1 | TGCAGTGCTAGAGGCGTTCCGGGACAGGGTACGTACGAGCAGTACTTC | CSARGVPGQGTYEQYF
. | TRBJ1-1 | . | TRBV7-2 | TGTGCCAGCAGCTTAGCATACGGCAACACTGAAGCTTTCTTT | CASSLAYGNTEAFF
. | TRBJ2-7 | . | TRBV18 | TGTGCCAGCTCACCCGAGACAGGGAGGGGGCAGTACTTC | CASSPETGRGQYF
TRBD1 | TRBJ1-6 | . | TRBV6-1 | TGTGCCAGCAGTGAATCCATTGGACAGGGGAATTCACCCCTCCACTTT | CASSESIGQGNSPLHF
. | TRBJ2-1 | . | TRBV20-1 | TGCAGTGCTAGAGATCTCCAGGCTCGAAAACAGTTCTTC | CSARDLQARKQFF
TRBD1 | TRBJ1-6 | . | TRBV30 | TGTGCCTGGAGGGAATCGACAGGGCTAAACTTTAATTCACCCCTCCACTTT | CAWRESTGLNFNSPLHF
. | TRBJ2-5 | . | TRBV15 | TGTGCCACCAGCAGCCCCAAGGGAAGTAGCGGATGGGAGACCCAGTACTTC | CATSSPKGSSGWETQYF
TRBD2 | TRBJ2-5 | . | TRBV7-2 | TGTGCCAGCAGCTCTAGCGGGATAGTTGAGGAGACCCAGTACTTC | CASSSSGIVEETQYF
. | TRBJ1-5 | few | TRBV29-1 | TGCAGCGTTCAAAGGGGGGGGCCCAATCAGCCCCAGCATTTT | CSVQRGGPNQPQHF
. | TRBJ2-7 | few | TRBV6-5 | TGTGCCAGCAGTTACTCAGTAGATTACGAGCAGTACTTC | CASSYSVDYEQYF
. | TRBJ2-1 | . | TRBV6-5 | TGTGCCAGCAGTTATAGTTTTGAGCAGTTCTTC | CASSYSFEQFF
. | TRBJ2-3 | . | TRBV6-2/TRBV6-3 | TGTGCCAGCAGAAGGAGCACAGATACGCAGTATTTT | CASRRSTDTQYF
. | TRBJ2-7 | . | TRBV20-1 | TGCAGTGCTAACACCGGGATTAGCGGAACCTCCTACGAGCAGTACTTC | CSANTGISGTSYEQYF
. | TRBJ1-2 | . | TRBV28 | TGTGCCAGCAGTCTATCAGCCACAGGAGAAACTAACTATGGCTACACCTTC | CASSLSATGETNYGYTF
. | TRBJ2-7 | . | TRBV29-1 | TGCAGCGTTGAAGGTCAAGCCTACGAGCAGTACTTC | CSVEGQAYEQYF
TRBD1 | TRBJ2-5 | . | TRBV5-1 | TGCGCCAGCAGCTCAACAGGGGGCGGTGAGACCCAGTACTTC | CASSSTGGGETQYF
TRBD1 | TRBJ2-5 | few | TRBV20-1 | TGCAGTGCTTCCGGACAGGGGGGCCAAGAGACCCAGTACTTC | CSASGQGGQETQYF
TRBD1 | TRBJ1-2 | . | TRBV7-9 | TGTGCCAGTGCCCGGGACAGGACCTATGGCTACACCTTC | CASARDRTYGYTF
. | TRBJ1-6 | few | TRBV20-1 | TGCAGTGCCCACGCTGGGAATTCACCCCTCCACTTT | CSAHAGNSPLHF
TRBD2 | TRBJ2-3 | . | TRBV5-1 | TGCGCCAGCAGCTTACCTGCGGGGGCAGATACGCAGTATTTT | CASSLPAGADTQYF
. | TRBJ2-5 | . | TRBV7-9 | TGTGCCAGCAGCTTACTAGCGATGGAGACCCAGTACTTC | CASSLLAMETQYF
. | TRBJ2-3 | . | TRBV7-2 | TGTGCCAGCAGCCTAGATCCGACCAGCACAGATACGCAGTATTTT | CASSLDPTSTDTQYF
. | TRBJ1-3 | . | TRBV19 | TGTGCCAGTAGTATACAAGCTCCCCCTGGAAACACCATATATTTT | CASSIQAPPGNTIYF
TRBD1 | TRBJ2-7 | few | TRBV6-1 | TGTGCCAGCAGGTTAGGGGGCACCTCCTACGAGCAGTACTTC | CASRLGGTSYEQYF
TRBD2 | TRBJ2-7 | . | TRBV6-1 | TGTGCCAGCAGCCACGGTCTGGGTCTAGCGGACAAAACTTACGAGCAGTACTTC | CASSHGLGLADKTYEQYF
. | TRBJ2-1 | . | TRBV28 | TGTGCCAGCAATACGGGAGATTACAATGAGCAGTTCTTC | CASNTGDYNEQFF
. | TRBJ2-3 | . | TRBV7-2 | TGTGCCAGCAGCTTCAGGCGGGGAAGCACAGATACGCAGTATTTT | CASSFRRGSTDTQYF
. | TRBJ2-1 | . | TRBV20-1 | TGCAGTGCTAGAGATCGCGGAAGGGCCAATGAGCAGTTCTTC | CSARDRGRANEQFF
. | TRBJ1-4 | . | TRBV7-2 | TGTGCCAGCAGCCCCCCAAACTCGAAGGGGCGGGGTGAAAAACTGTTTTTT | CASSPPNSKGRGEKLFF
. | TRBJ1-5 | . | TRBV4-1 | TGCGCCAGCAGCCAAGGCTCGGCCAGGGGTGTTACGTCCCAGCATTTT | CASSQGSARGVTSQHF
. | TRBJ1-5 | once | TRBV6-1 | TGTGCCAGCGGGACGGTGAGCAATCAGCCCCAGCATTTT | CASGTVSNQPQHF
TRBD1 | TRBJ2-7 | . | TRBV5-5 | TGTGCCAGCAGCTTAACAGGGGGCAGAGCCTACGAGCAGTACTTC | CASSLTGGRAYEQYF
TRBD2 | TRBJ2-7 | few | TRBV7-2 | TGTGCCAGCAGCCCGGGACTAGTTTCGTACGAGCAGTACTTC | CASSPGLVSYEQYF
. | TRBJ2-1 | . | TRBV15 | TGTGCCACCAGCAGAGAGCCGGGACTTTCGGTCGATGAGCAGTTCTTC | CATSREPGLSVDEQFF
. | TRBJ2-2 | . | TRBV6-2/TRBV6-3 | TGTGCCAGCAGTTACTCCCCCGAGGGTAGCGGGGAGCTGTTTTTT | CASSYSPEGSGELFF
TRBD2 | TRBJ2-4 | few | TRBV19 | TGTGCCAGTAGTTCTAGCGGGGCAGTAGCCAAAAACATTCAGTACTTC | CASSSSGAVAKNIQYF
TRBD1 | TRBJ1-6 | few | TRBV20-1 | TGCAGTGCGGGGGGACAGGAGTTTAATTCACCCCTCCACTTT | CSAGGQEFNSPLHF
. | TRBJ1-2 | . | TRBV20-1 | TGCAGTGCTATGGGGGCGCAGTATGGCTACACCTTC | CSAMGAQYGYTF
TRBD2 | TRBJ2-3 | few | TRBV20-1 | TGCAGTGCTTCAACCCCCTCCGGGAGGTTAAGCACAGATACGCAGTATTTT | CSASTPSGRLSTDTQYF